The source of this T cell receptor beta chain is a study of blood T cell repertoires in COVID-19. The germline CDR1 and CDR2 sequences are SEHNR and FQNEAQ (reference sequence). The junction had 5 bases not matched to a gene; V was cut back by 10 bases and J by 2 bases. This CDR3 region has 15 residues. This clone appeared a few times. Methods used by the authors: Quantification of nucleated cells was approximated via reference gene primer amplification. This table comes from immunoSEQ multiplex PCR, and its TCRdb copy is limited to in-frame clones, with some not included. V and J calls and clone size are given by that table; D and trimming were obtained from the DNA. The table records over 450,000 clones, 85% to 90% of them present only once.

Source material: peripheral blood. This TCR came from a woman aged 50 to 60 with COVID-19, enrolled during active disease. J is TRBJ2-6 and V is TRBV7-9, with 10 bases that match TRBD1. CDR3 DNA sequence: TGTGCCACCCGGACAGGGGGAACTGGGGCCAACGTCCTGACTTTC. Translated, it gives CATRTGGTGANVLTF.